This T cell receptor beta chain was sequenced for a study of cytomegalovirus exposure and HLA in healthy donors. General study results and limits: An observed cluster of highly shared sequence variants was recorded as a likely sequencing artifact. Rates of TCR association differed by HLA locus in a later analysis, with DRB1 highest and HLA-C lowest. The study recorded 150 to 200 TCR beta chains that were cytomegalovirus-associated.

It was with 60 Vbeta and 13 Jbeta primers that the PCR ran. The table came from immunoSEQ multiplex PCR; TCRdb's copy has only in-frame clones and leaves some out. The sample contains around 90,000 clones, just under 80% of which appear only once. This clone was seen more than once but under ten times. Antigen: not known. The source material was PBMCs. The receptor comes from a man aged 25 to 40 in good health and CMV-seronegative.

DNA of the CDR3: TGCGCCAGCAGCTTGAGGGGACAAGACAATGAAAAACTGTTTTTT. Amino acids: CASSLRGQDNEKLFF. This chain joins TRBV5-1 and TRBJ1-4; D is possibly TRBD1 (6 bases). CDR1 SGHRS and CDR2 YFSETQ come from the germline V gene. This CDR3 region has 15 residues. The V gene lost 1 base and the J gene lost 5 bases, with 12 bases spanning the gap. Based on the CDR3 plus reference TRBV5-1 and TRBJ1-4, the full variable domain is KAGVTQTPRYLIKTRGQQVTLSCSPISGHRSVSWYQQTPGQGLQFLFEYFSETQRNKGNFPGRFSGRQFSNSRSEMNVSTLELGDSALYLCASSLRGQDNEKLFFGSGTQLSVL.